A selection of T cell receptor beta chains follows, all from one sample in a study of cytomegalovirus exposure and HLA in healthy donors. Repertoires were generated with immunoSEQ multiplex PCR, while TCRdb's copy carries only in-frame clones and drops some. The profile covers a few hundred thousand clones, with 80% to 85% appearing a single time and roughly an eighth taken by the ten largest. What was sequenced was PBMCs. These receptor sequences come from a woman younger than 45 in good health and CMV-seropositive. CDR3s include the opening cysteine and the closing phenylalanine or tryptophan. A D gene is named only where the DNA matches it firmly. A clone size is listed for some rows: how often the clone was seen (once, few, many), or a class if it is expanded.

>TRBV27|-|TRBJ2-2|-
TGTGCCAGGTACCGCGGCGAACCGGGCGGGGAGCTGTTTTTT
CARYRGEPGGELFF
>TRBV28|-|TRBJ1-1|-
TGTGCCAGCAGACCGCCTAGTATTTGGCGTCTGACGATGAACACTGAAGCTTTCTTT
CASRPPSIWRLTMNTEAFF
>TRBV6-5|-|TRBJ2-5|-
TGTGCCAGCAGCACGGGCAGGGGATTGGGTGGGACCCAGTACTTC
CASSTGRGLGGTQYF
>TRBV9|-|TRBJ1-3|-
TGTGCCAGCAGCGTATATGGAGGGGGTGGAAACACCATATATTTT
CASSVYGGGGNTIYF
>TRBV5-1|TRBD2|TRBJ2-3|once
TGCGCCAGCAGCTTGGGGTTTGAGGGAACTAGCGCGGTCACAGATACGCAGTATTTT
CASSLGFEGTSAVTDTQYF
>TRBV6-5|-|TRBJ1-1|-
TGTGCCAGCAGCAGACAGATGAACACTGAAGCTTTCTTT
CASSRQMNTEAFF
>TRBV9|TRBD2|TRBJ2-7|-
TGTGCCAGCAGCGTAGCGGGGGGGACGGGCTACGAGCAGTACTTC
CASSVAGGTGYEQYF
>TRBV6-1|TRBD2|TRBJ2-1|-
TGTGCCAGCAGTGCCCAACTAGCGCCCAGCTCCTACAATGAGCAGTTCTTC
CASSAQLAPSSYNEQFF
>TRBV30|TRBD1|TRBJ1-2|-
TGTGCCTGGAGTGTACAGGGGGGGATTGGCTACACCTTC
CAWSVQGGIGYTF
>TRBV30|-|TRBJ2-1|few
TGTGCCTGGAGTTCCTATCGGCTTCGGTTCTTC
CAWSSYRLRFF
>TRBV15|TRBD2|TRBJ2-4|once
TGTGCCACCAGCGCTTCGCGGACTAGTATCATTCAGTACTTC
CATSASRTSIIQYF
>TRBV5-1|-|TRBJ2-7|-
TGCGCCAGCAGCTCCCAGGGGAACCTCTACGAGCAGTACTTC
CASSSQGNLYEQYF
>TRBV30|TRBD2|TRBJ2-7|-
TGTGCCTGGAGTACTCTGGCGGGAGGTAGTAGGCACGAGCAGTACTTC
CAWSTLAGGSRHEQYF
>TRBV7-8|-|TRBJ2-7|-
TGTGCCAGCAGGGAAGGTGGGTGGGCAGAGCAGTACTTC
CASREGGWAEQYF
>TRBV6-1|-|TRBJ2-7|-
TGTGCCAGCAGTCGGGACTCAGCCTACGAGCAGTACTTC
CASSRDSAYEQYF
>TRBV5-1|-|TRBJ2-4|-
TGCGCCAGCAGCCTTGGTGCGGAGGTAGGAAACATTCAGTACTTC
CASSLGAEVGNIQYF
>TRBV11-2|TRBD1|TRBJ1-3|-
TGTGCCAGCAGTCTTCAAACAGGGGGCTCTGGAAACACCATATATTTT
CASSLQTGGSGNTIYF
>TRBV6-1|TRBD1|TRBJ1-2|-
TGTGCCAGCAGTGTTACAGGGGCCTATGGCTACACCTTC
CASSVTGAYGYTF
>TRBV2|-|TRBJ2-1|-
TGTGCCAGCAGTGCCGGATCCTTCAACAATGAGCAGTTCTTC
CASSAGSFNNEQFF
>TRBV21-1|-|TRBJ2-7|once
TGTGCCAGCAGCAAAGGACCCAACACAAAATCCTCCTACGAGCAGTACTTC
CASSKGPNTKSSYEQYF
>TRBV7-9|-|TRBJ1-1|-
TGTGCCAGCAGCTTAGAATTCTCTGGTAAGGGTGAAGCTTTCTTT
CASSLEFSGKGEAFF
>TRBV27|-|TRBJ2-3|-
TGTGCCAGCAGTTCAAACTCAGATACGCAGTATTTT
CASSSNSDTQYF
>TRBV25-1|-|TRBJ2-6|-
TGTGCCAGCCAGGAGTCTGGGGCCAACGTCCTGACTTTC
CASQESGANVLTF
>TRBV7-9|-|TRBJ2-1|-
TGTGCCAGCAGCTTAGAGGGTAGTGTTGAGCAGTTCTTC
CASSLEGSVEQFF